A single T cell receptor beta chain is shown here with its context. Authors' processing steps: Nucleated cell number was recorded as an estimate derived from reference gene primer amplification. Here immunoSEQ multiplex PCR was the method, and the copy in TCRdb shows in-frame clones only, minus some. That table is the source of V, J and clone size, and D and trimming were worked out from the DNA. The sample lists hundreds of thousands of clones; around nine tenths were seen once. The data derive from a study of blood T cell repertoires in COVID-19. Turning to the study itself: Samples came from the United States, Italy and Spain, spanning acute and convalescent COVID-19. Sources were T cells, B-cell-depleted T cells, or PBMCs; the material itself was cDNA or gDNA.

The TCR originated in a woman in her 30s with acute or convalescent COVID-19. The sequenced material came from peripheral blood.

CDR3 DNA sequence: TGTGCCAGCAGTTACCTACCGGGATCTGGCTACACCTTC. Encoded protein: CASSYLPGSGYTF. The rearrangement joins TRBV6-5 to TRBJ1-2; D ambiguous. This CDR3 has 13 amino acids. V was pared by 2 bases and J by 7 bases, with 11 bases between. Germline V gives CDR1 MNHEY, CDR2 SVGAGI.